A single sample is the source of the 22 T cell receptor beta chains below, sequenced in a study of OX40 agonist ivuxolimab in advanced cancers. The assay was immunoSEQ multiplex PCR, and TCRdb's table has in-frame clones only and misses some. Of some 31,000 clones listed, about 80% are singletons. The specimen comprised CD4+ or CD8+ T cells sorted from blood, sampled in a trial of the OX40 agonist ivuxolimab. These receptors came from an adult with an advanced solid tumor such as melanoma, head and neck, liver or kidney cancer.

DNA of the CDR3: TGTGCCAGCAGTGAGTCTCGGGCAGGGGTTCCCGGGGAGCTGTTTTTT. Protein sequence: CASSESRAGVPGELFF. The chain combines TRBV2 with TRBJ2-2, with a possible D match to TRBD1 (6 bases). The germline V gene encodes CDR1 SNHLY and CDR2 FYNNEI. Trimming removed 3 bases from V and 6 bases from J, with 17 bases in between. The CDR3 is 16 amino acids.

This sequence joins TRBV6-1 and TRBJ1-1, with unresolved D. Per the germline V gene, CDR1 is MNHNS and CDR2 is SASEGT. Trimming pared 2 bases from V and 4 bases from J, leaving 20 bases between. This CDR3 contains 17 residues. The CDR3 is CASSESALVRSGTEAFF. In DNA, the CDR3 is TGTGCCAGCAGTGAATCCGCGCTCGTGCGGAGTGGCACTGAAGCTTTCTTT.

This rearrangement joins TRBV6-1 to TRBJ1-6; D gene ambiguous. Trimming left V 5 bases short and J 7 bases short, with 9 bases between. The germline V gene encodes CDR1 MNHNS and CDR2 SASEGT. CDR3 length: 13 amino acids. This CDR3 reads CASSWTGNSPLHF. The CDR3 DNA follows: TGTGCCAGCAGTTGGACGGGGAATTCACCCCTCCACTTT.

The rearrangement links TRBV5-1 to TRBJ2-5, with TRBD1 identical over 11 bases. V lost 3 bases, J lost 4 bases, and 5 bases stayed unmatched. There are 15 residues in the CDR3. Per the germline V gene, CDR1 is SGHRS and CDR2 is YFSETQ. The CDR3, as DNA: TGCGCCAGCAGCTGGGGGACAGGGGGAGGAGAGACCCAGTACTTC. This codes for CASSWGTGGGETQYF. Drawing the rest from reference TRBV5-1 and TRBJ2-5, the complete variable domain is KAGVTQTPRYLIKTRGQQVTLSCSPISGHRSVSWYQQTPGQGLQFLFEYFSETQRNKGNFPGRFSGRQFSNSRSEMNVSTLELGDSALYLCASSWGTGGGETQYFGPGTRLLVL.

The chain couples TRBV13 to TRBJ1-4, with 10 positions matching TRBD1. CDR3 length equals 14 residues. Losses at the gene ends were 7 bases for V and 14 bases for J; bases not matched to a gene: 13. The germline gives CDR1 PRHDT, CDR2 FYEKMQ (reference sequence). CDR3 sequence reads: CASTQGLDRGRLFF. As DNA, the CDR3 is TGTGCCAGCACCCAAGGCCTTGACAGGGGGCGCCTGTTTTTT.

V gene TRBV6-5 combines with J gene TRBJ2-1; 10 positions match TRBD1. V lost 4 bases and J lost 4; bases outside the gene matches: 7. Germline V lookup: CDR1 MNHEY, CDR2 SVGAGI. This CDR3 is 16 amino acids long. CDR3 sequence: CASSSPPGQGYNEQFF. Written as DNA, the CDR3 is TGTGCCAGCAGTTCTCCCCCGGGACAGGGGTACAATGAGCAGTTCTTC.

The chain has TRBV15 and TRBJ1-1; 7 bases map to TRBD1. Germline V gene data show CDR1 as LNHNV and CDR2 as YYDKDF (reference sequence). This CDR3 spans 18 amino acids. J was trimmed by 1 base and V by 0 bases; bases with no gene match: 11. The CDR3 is CATSREWLVAGGNTEAFF. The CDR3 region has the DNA TGTGCCACCAGCAGAGAATGGCTGGTCGCAGGGGGGAACACTGAAGCTTTCTTT.

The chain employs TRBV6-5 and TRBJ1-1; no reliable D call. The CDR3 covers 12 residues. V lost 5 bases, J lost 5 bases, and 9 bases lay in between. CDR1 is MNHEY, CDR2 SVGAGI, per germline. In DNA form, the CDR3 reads TGTGCCAGCAGTAGGGATAAGACTGAAGCTTTCTTT. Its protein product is CASSRDKTEAFF.

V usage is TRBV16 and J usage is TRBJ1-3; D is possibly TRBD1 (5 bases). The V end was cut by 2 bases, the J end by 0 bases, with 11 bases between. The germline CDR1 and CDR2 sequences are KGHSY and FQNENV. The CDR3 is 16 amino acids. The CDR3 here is CASSQRGRPSGNTIYF. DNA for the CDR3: TGTGCCAGCAGCCAAAGGGGCAGGCCCTCTGGAAACACCATATATTTT.

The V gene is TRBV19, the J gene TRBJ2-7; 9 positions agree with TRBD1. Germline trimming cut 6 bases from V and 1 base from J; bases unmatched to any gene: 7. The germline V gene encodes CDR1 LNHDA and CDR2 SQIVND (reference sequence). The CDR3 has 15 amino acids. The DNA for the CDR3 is TGTGCCAGTAGCCAGGGACAGGGACCGTCCTACGAGCAGTACTTC. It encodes CASSQGQGPSYEQYF.

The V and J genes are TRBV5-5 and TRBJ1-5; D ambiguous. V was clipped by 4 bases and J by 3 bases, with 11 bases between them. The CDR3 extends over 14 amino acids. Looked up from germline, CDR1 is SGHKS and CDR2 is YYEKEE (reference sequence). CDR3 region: CASSPEDTNQPQHF. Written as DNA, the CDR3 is TGTGCCAGCAGCCCCGAGGATACCAATCAGCCCCAGCATTTT. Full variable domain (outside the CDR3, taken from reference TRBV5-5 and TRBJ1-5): DAGVTQSPTHLIKTRGQQVTLRCSPISGHKSVSWYQQVLGQGPQFIFQYYEKEERGRGNFPDRFSARQFPNYSSELNVNALLLGDSALYLCASSPEDTNQPQHFGDGTRLSIL.

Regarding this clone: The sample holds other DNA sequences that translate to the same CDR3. The CDR3 coding sequence is TGTGCCAGCAGTGCGACAGCAACTAATGAAAAACTGTTTTTT. Its translation: CASSATATNEKLFF. The chain is built from TRBV6-4 and TRBJ1-4; the D gene is possibly TRBD1 (5 bases). V was trimmed by 4 bases and J by 0 bases, leaving 6 bases between them. Germline-derived CDR1 and CDR2 are MRHNA and SNTAGT. This CDR3 has 14 residues.

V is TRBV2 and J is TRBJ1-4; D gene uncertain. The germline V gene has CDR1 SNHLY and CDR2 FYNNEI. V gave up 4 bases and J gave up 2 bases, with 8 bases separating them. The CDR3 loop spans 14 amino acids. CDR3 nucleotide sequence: TGTGCCAGCAGTGTTTTGGGTACTAATGAAAAACTGTTTTTT. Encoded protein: CASSVLGTNEKLFF.

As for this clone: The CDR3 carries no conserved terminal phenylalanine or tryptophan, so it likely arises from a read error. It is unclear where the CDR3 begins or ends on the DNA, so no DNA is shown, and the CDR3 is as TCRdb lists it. The CDR3 protein is CASSLLEARET. The rearrangement joins TRBV5-6 to TRBJ1-1. The CDR3 has 11 residues if both end residues are counted. Germline loops: CDR1 SGHDT, CDR2 YYEEEE.

The CDR3 sequence: CASSTGTGSHYGYTF. The CDR3 DNA reads as TGCGCCAGCAGCACCGGGACAGGGTCCCACTATGGCTACACCTTC. The chain recombines TRBV5-1 with TRBJ1-2; 9 bases match TRBD1. CDR3 length: 15 amino acids. Germline values: CDR1 SGHRS, CDR2 YFSETQ. Trimming cost V 4 bases and J 3 bases; bases outside gene matches: 7.

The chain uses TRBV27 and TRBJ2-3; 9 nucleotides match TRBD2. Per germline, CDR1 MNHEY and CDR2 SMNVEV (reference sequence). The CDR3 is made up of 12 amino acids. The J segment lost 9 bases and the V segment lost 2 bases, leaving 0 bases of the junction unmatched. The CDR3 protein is CASSLSGGTQYF. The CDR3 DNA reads TGTGCCAGCAGTTTAAGCGGGGGGACGCAGTATTTT.

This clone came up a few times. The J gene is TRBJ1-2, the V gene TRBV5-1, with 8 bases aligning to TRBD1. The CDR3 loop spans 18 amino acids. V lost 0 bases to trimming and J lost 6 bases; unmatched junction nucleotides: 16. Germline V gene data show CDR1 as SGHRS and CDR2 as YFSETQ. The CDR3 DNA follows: TGCGCCAGCAGCTTGGGCTCCGGGGGTTTGGACAGGGTCGATGGCTACACCTTC. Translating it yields CASSLGSGGLDRVDGYTF.

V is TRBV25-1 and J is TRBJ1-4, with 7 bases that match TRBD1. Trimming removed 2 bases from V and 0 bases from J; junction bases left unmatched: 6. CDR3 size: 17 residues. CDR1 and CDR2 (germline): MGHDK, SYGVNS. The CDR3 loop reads CASSEPTGYATNEKLFF. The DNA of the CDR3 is TGTGCCAGCAGTGAACCGACAGGGTACGCAACTAATGAAAAACTGTTTTTT.

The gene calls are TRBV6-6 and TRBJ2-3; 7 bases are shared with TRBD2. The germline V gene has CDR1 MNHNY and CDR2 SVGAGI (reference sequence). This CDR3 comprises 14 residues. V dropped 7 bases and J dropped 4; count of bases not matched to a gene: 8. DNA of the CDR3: TGTGCCAGCACTAGGACTAGTAGGTCAGATACGCAGTATTTT. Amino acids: CASTRTSRSDTQYF.

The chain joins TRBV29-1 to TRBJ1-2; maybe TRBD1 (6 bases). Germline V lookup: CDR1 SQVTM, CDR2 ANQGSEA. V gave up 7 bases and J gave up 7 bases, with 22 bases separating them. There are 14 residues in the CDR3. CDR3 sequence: CSAAVDSGRSGYTF. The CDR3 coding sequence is TGCAGCGCAGCAGTGGACAGCGGGCGAAGTGGCTACACCTTC.

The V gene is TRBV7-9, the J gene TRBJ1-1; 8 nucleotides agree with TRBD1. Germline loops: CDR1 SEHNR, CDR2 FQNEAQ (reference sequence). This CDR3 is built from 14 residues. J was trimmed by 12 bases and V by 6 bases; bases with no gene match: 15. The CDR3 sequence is CASRPGTGPFRPFF. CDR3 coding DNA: TGTGCCAGCAGGCCCGGGACAGGACCATTTCGACCTTTCTTT.

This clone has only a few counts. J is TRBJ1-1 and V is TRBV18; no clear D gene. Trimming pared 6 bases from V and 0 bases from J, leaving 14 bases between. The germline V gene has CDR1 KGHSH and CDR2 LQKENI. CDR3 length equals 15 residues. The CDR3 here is CASSTTGVLNTEAFF. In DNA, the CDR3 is TGTGCCAGCTCCACCACCGGGGTATTGAACACTGAAGCTTTCTTT.